The 22 T cell receptor beta chains below were found in one sample sequenced in a study of a mutant IDH1 vaccine in newly diagnosed glioma. These receptors have no known antigen. Assay: immunoSEQ multiplex PCR; the TCRdb copy retains only in-frame clones and omits some. This sample carries tens of thousands of clones, roughly 76% of them seen once, and the ten largest clones take about 12%. The time point is: week 5, during vaccination. The vaccine gave 300 ug of a 20-mer mutant IDH1 peptide subcutaneously per dose. Specimen: PBMCs, collected from a glioma patient whose treatment included an IDH1 peptide vaccine. All receptors derive from a man between 45 and 60 years old with glioma.

The chain has TRBV6-1 and TRBJ2-7, with D possibly TRBD2 on 6 matching bases. CDR3 length equals 15 residues. Germline V CDR1 and CDR2: MNHNS, SASEGT. Between the trimmed V and J ends, which lost 6 bases and 4 bases, there was a span of 19 bases. The CDR3, as DNA: TGTGCCAGCAGCGGTCGGGGGAGGCTTCCTTACGAGCAGTACTTC. Translation: CASSGRGRLPYEQYF.

The genes are TRBV19 and TRBJ1-6; D unclear. The CDR3 runs 15 residues. The germline V and J ends were trimmed by 1 base and 9 bases, with 13 bases remaining between them. The germline V gene has CDR1 LNHDA and CDR2 SQIVND (reference sequence). Here the CDR3 reads CASSIGKLGSSPLHF. The DNA for the CDR3 is TGTGCCAGTAGTATAGGGAAATTAGGGTCTTCACCCCTCCACTTT.

This sequence joins TRBV18 and TRBJ1-4; no reliable D call. Looked up from germline, CDR1 is KGHSH and CDR2 is LQKENI. Trimming pared 1 base from V and 0 bases from J, leaving 3 bases between. CDR3 size: 14 residues. This chain's CDR3 is CASSPQTTNEKLFF. The CDR3 nucleotides read TGTGCCAGCTCACCACAGACAACTAATGAAAAACTGTTTTTT.

V gene TRBV4-1 combines with J gene TRBJ2-5; 7 nucleotides line up with TRBD2. There are 17 residues in the CDR3. CDR1 MGHRA and CDR2 YSYEKL come from the germline V gene. The J segment lost 5 bases and the V segment lost 0 bases, leaving 12 bases of the junction unmatched. In DNA form, the CDR3 reads TGCGCCAGCAGCCAAGATGTTGGCGGGGGTTGGGAGGAGACCCAGTACTTC. Its protein is CASSQDVGGGWEETQYF.

The rearrangement uses TRBV29-1 and TRBJ1-2; tentatively, D is TRBD1 (5 bases). CDR3 length equals 14 residues. The V gene lost 6 bases and the J gene lost 4 bases, with 18 bases spanning the gap. The germline V gene encodes CDR1 SQVTM and CDR2 ANQGSEA. CDR3 protein: CSVAGGIDSYGYTF. CDR3 DNA: TGCAGCGTGGCCGGAGGGATCGACAGCTATGGCTACACCTTC.

This clone appeared a few times. This sequence joins TRBV27 and TRBJ1-1, with D perhaps matching TRBD1 (6 bases). This CDR3 is built from 15 residues. The V gene's germline CDR1 is MNHEY and CDR2 SMNVEV (reference sequence). Trimming took 0 bases from V and 5 from J, leaving 13 bases between them. The CDR3 is CASSLSKQGYTEAFF. CDR3 bases: TGTGCCAGCAGTTTATCGAAACAGGGATATACTGAAGCTTTCTTT.

The chain links TRBV11-2 to TRBJ2-7; TRBD2 aligns across 8 bases. Germline lookup yields CDR1 SGHAT and CDR2 FQNNGV. The V gene end was trimmed by 4 bases and the J gene end by 3 bases; junction bases not matched to a gene: 11. This CDR3 comprises 16 residues. This chain's CDR3 is CASSSSGGPSGYEQYF. The CDR3 nucleotides read TGTGCCAGCAGCTCGTCGGGAGGGCCTTCTGGCTACGAGCAGTACTTC.

In its sample, this clone was seen once. The chain couples TRBV10-3 to TRBJ2-1, with 14 bases aligning to TRBD2. In germline, CDR1 is ENHRY, CDR2 SYGVKD. The length of the CDR3 is 15 residues. The junction had 5 bases not matched to a gene; V was cut back by 6 bases and J by 7 bases. CDR3 loop: CAISTGTSGRNEQFF. As DNA, the CDR3 is TGTGCCATCAGCACCGGGACTAGCGGGAGAAATGAGCAGTTCTTC.

The gene calls are TRBV7-2 and TRBJ2-1; 7 positions match TRBD2. J lost 10 bases, V lost 4 bases, and 1 base had no gene match. Germline V gives CDR1 SGHTA, CDR2 FQGNSA. This CDR3 region has 11 residues. CDR3 protein: CASSWGLEQFF. The CDR3 DNA reads as TGTGCCAGCAGCTGGGGACTAGAGCAGTTCTTC. Drawing the rest from reference TRBV7-2 and TRBJ2-1, the complete variable domain is GAGVSQSPSNKVTEKGKDVELRCDPISGHTALYWYRQSLGQGLEFLIYFQGNSAPDKSGLPSDRFSAERTGGSVSTLTIQRTQQEDSAVYLCASSWGLEQFFGPGTRLTVL.

With regard to this clone: Other DNA sequences within the sample encode an identical CDR3. V usage is TRBV7-9 and J usage is TRBJ2-7; 7 bases align to TRBD1. This CDR3 has 15 residues. Germline V gene sequence: CDR1 SEHNR, CDR2 FQNEAQ (reference sequence). Losses at the gene ends were 4 bases for V and 2 bases for J; bases not matched to a gene: 8. The CDR3 is CASSSPGQGAYEQYF. In DNA form, the CDR3 reads TGTGCCAGCAGCTCCCCTGGGCAGGGGGCCTACGAGCAGTACTTC.

The gene calls are TRBV5-5 and TRBJ2-5; 8 positions agree with TRBD2. The CDR3 is made up of 13 amino acids. The germline CDR1 and CDR2 sequences are SGHKS and YYEKEE (reference sequence). The J segment lost 5 bases and the V segment lost 7 bases, leaving 7 bases of the junction unmatched. In DNA, the CDR3 is TGTGCCAGCTTGGGGACTAGGAGGGAGACCCAGTACTTC. Translating it yields CASLGTRRETQYF.

The rearrangement joins TRBV5-1 to TRBJ2-5, with D tentatively TRBD1 or TRBD2 (5 bases each). Germline values: CDR1 SGHRS, CDR2 YFSETQ. Trimming took 3 bases from V and 3 from J, leaving 15 bases between them. The CDR3 extends over 15 amino acids. CDR3 amino acids: CASSSKPGTEETQYF. In nucleotides, the CDR3 is TGCGCCAGCAGCTCTAAACCGGGGACCGAAGAGACCCAGTACTTC.

This rearrangement joins TRBV7-2 to TRBJ1-2, with D tentatively TRBD1 (5 bases). This CDR3 is built from 13 residues. V was shortened by 5 bases and J by 5 bases, with 12 bases between the two germline ends. CDR1 and CDR2 from the germline V gene are SGHTA and FQGNSA. CDR3 sequence: CASSTDSKYGYTF. Written as DNA, the CDR3 is TGTGCCAGCAGCACAGACAGCAAATATGGCTACACCTTC.

The chain uses TRBV6-1 and TRBJ2-2; D is possibly TRBD2 (6 bases). This CDR3 has 13 amino acids. Per the germline V gene, CDR1 is MNHNS and CDR2 is SASEGT. V was pared by 4 bases and J by 7 bases, with 10 bases between. The CDR3 DNA reads as TGTGCCAGCAGTGGAGCGGACTACGGGGAGCTGTTTTTT. This encodes CASSGADYGELFF.

The chain links TRBV19 to TRBJ2-3, with unresolved D. The germline V and J ends were trimmed by 7 bases and 1 base, with 6 bases remaining between them. The CDR3 consists of 12 residues. The V gene's germline CDR1 is LNHDA and CDR2 SQIVND (reference sequence). CDR3 nucleotide sequence: TGTGCCAGTATGGACGGCACAGATACGCAGTATTTT. This sequence encodes CASMDGTDTQYF.

This clone was seen only once. The chain couples TRBV5-1 to TRBJ2-7; perhaps TRBD1 as D (6 bases). V was clipped by 4 bases and J by 4 bases, with 15 bases between them. Germline CDR1 SGHRS, CDR2 YFSETQ. CDR3 length equals 14 residues. CDR3 sequence (DNA): TGCGCCAGCAGCGTCAGGGGCCAGAGGTACGAGCAGTACTTC. Translated: CASSVRGQRYEQYF. The full variable domain, its missing parts supplied by reference TRBV5-1 and TRBJ2-7, is KAGVTQTPRYLIKTRGQQVTLSCSPISGHRSVSWYQQTPGQGLQFLFEYFSETQRNKGNFPGRFSGRQFSNSRSEMNVSTLELGDSALYLCASSVRGQRYEQYFGPGTRLTVT.

The rearrangement joins TRBV6-1 to TRBJ2-7; D is possibly TRBD1 or TRBD2 (5 bases each). The CDR3 spans 17 residues. Between the trimmed V and J ends, which lost 3 bases and 0 bases, there was a span of 18 bases. Germline V lookup: CDR1 MNHNS, CDR2 SASEGT. Here the CDR3 reads CASSDSGTSQGSYEQYF. As DNA, the CDR3 is TGTGCCAGCAGTGATTCCGGGACCTCCCAGGGCTCCTACGAGCAGTACTTC.

V is TRBV27 and J is TRBJ1-5; D uncertain. The CDR3 length is 14 residues. Trimming shortened V by 0 bases and J by 1 base, and 4 bases separated the two germline ends. Germline assignment: CDR1 MNHEY and CDR2 SMNVEV (reference sequence). This chain's CDR3 is CASSLSWSNQPQHF. The CDR3 DNA reads as TGTGCCAGCAGTTTATCGTGGAGCAATCAGCCCCAGCATTTT.

The V and J genes are TRBV19 and TRBJ1-3; D remains unclear. Germline loops: CDR1 LNHDA, CDR2 SQIVND (reference sequence). With 2 bases removed from V and 4 bases from J, the gap between germline ends came to 12 bases. The CDR3 is 15 residues long. CDR3: CASSITGEFGNTIYF. The DNA for the CDR3 is TGTGCCAGTAGTATAACCGGAGAGTTCGGAAACACCATATATTTT.

This chain uses TRBV7-9 with TRBJ2-2; D call uncertain. Trimming left V 6 bases short and J 2 bases short, with 16 bases between. CDR3 length equals 16 residues. Germline assignment: CDR1 SEHNR and CDR2 FQNEAQ (reference sequence). As DNA, the CDR3 is TGTGCCAGCAGTCGCGCCCTTTTACCCAACACCGGGGAGCTGTTTTTT. Its translation is CASSRALLPNTGELFF.

The chain recombines TRBV7-2 with TRBJ2-1; the match to TRBD1 covers 11 bases. CDR1 is SGHTA, CDR2 FQGNSA, per germline. This CDR3 is 14 amino acids long. V lost 3 bases and J lost 6; bases outside the gene matches: 1. CDR3 protein: CASSLGQGGNEQFF. The CDR3 DNA follows: TGTGCCAGCAGCTTGGGACAGGGGGGCAATGAGCAGTTCTTC.

In its sample, this clone was seen once. The chain has TRBV6-5 and TRBJ2-7, with D possibly being TRBD2 (5 bases). The CDR3 contains 15 residues. Germline CDR1 MNHEY, CDR2 SVGAGI. Trimming cost V 0 bases and J 6 bases, with 15 bases left between them. The CDR3 is CASSYSNQGLAEQYF. The CDR3 DNA reads TGTGCCAGCAGTTACTCGAACCAAGGACTTGCCGAGCAGTACTTC.